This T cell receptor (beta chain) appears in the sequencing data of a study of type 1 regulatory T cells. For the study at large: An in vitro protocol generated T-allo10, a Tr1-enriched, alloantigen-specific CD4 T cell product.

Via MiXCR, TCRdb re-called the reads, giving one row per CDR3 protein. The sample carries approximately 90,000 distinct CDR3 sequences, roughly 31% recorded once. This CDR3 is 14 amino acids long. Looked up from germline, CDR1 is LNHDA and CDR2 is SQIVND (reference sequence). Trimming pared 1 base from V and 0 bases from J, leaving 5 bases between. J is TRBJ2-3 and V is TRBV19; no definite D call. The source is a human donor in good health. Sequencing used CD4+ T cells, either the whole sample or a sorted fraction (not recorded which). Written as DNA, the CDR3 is TGTGCCAGTAGTATAGTGTCTAGCACAGATACGCAGTATTTT. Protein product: CASSIVSSTDTQYF.